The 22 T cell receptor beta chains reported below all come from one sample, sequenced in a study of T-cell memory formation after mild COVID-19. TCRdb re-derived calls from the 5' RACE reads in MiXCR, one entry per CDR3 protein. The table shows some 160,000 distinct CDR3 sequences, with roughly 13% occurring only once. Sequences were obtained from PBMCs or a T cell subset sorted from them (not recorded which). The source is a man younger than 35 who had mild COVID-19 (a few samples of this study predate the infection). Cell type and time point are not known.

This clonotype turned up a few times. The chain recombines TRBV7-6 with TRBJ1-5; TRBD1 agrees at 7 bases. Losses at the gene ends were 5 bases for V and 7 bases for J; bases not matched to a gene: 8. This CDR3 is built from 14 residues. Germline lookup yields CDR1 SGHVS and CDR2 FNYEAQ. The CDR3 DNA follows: TGTGCCAGCAGCCTTACAGGGGATGACCAGCCCCAGCATTTT. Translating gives CASSLTGDDQPQHF.

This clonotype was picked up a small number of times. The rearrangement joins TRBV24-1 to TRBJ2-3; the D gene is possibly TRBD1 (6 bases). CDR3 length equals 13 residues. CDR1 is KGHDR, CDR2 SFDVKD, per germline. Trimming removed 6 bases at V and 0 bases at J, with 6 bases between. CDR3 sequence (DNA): TGTGCCACCAGTACAGGGAGCACAGATACGCAGTATTTT. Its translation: CATSTGSTDTQYF.

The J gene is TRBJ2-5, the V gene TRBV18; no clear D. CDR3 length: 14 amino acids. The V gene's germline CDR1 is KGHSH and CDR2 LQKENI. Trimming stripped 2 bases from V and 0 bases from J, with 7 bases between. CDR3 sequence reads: CASSPLGNQETQYF. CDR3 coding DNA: TGTGCCAGCTCACCATTGGGGAACCAAGAGACCCAGTACTTC.

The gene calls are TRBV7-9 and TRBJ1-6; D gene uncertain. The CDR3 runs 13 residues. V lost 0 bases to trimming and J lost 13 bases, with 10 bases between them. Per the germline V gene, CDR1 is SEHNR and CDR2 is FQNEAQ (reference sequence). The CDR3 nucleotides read TGTGCCAGCAGCTTAGCTCTGGCACGGCCCCTCCACTTT. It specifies CASSLALARPLHF.

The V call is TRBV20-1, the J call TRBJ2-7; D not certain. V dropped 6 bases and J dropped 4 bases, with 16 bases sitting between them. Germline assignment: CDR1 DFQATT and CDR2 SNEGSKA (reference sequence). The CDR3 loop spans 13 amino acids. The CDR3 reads CSALHPVLYEQYV. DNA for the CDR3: TGCAGTGCCCTCCACCCAGTGCTATACGAGCAGTACGTC.

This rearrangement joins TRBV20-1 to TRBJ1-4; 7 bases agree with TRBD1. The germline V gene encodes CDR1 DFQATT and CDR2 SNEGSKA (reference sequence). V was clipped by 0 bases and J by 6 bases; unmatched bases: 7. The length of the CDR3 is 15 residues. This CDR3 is CSARDPTGDDEKLFF. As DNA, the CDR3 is TGCAGTGCTAGAGATCCCACAGGGGACGATGAAAAACTGTTTTTT.

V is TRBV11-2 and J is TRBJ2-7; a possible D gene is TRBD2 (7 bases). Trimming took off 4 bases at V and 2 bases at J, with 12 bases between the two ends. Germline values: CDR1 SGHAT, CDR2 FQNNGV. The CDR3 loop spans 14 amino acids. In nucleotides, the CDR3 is TGTGCCAGCAGCTCCGGGGGGCCAACCTACGAGCAGTACTTC. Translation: CASSSGGPTYEQYF.

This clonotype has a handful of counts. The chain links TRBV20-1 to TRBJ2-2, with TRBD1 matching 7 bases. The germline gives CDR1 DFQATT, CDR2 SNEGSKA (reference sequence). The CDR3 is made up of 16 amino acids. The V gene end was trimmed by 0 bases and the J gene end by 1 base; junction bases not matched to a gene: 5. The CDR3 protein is CSARDLRTGNTGELFF. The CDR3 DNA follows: TGCAGTGCTAGAGATCTAAGGACAGGGAACACCGGGGAGCTGTTTTTT.

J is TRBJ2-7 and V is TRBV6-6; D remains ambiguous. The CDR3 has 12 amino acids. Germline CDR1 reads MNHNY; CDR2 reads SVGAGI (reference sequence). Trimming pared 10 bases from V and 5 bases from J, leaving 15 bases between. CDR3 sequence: CATRAPRDEQYF. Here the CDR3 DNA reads TGTGCCACCAGAGCTCCCCGGGACGAGCAGTACTTC.

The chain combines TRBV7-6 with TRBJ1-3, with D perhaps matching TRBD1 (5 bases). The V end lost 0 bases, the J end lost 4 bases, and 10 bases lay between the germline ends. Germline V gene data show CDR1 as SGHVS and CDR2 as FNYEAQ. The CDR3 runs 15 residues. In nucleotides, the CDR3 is TGTGCCAGCAGCTTAGCTGGGACCGGGGGAAACACCATATATTTT. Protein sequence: CASSLAGTGGNTIYF.

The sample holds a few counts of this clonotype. The CDR3 sequence is CASSPPGTAYEQYF. DNA for the CDR3: TGTGCCAGCAGCCCTCCCGGGACTGCATACGAGCAGTACTTC. The V and J genes are TRBV7-2 and TRBJ2-7; tentative D call: TRBD2 (6 bases). This CDR3 comprises 14 residues. V lost 5 bases and J lost 4, with 15 bases in between. Germline CDR1 reads SGHTA; CDR2 reads FQGNSA.

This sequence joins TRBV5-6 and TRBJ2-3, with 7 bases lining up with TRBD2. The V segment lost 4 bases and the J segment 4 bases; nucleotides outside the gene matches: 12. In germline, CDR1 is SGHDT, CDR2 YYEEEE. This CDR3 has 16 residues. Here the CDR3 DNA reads TGTGCCAGCAGCCGGGGGGTGCTACGGGACTCAGATACGCAGTATTTT. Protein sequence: CASSRGVLRDSDTQYF.

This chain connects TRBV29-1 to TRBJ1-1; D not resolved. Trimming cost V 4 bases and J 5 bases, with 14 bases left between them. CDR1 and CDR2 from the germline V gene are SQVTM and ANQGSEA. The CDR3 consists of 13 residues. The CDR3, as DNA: TGCAGCGTTGGGGAGGCCACGGGGACTGAAGCTTTCTTT. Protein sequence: CSVGEATGTEAFF.

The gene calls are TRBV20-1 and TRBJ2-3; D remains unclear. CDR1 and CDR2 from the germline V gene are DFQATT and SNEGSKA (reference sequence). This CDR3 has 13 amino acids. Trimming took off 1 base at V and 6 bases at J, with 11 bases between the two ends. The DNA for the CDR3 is TGCAGTGCTAGAGCCTCGACGCATGATACGCAGTATTTT. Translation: CSARASTHDTQYF.

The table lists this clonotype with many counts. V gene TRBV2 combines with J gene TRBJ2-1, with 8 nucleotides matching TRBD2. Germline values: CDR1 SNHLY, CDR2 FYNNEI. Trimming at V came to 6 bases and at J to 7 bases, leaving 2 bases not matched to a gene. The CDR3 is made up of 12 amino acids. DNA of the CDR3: TGTGCCAGCAGACCGGGGGGGAATGAGCAGTTCTTC. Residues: CASRPGGNEQFF.

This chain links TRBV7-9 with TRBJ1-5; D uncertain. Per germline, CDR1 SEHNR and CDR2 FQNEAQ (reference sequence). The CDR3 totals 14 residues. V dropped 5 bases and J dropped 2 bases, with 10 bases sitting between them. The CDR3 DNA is TGTGCCAGCAGCACCGCGGGCGGCAATCAGCCCCAGCATTTT. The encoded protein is CASSTAGGNQPQHF. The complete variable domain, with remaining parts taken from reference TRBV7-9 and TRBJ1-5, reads DTGVSQNPRHKITKRGQNVTFRCDPISEHNRLYWYRQTLGQGPEFLTYFQNEAQLEKSRLLSDRFSAERPKGSFSTLEIQRTEQGDSAMYLCASSTAGGNQPQHFGDGTRLSIL.

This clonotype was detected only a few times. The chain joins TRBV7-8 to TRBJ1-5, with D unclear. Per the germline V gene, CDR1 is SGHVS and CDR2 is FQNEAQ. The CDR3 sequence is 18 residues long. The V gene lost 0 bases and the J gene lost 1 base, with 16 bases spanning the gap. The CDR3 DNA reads TGTGCCAGCAGCTTAGCTGGGATACGAATGGAGAGCAATCAGCCCCAGCATTTT. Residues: CASSLAGIRMESNQPQHF.

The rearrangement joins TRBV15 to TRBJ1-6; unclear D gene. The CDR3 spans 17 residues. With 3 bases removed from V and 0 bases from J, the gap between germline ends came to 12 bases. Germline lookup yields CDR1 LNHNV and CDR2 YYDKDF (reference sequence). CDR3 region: CATSSTARSSYNSPLHF. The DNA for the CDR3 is TGTGCCACCAGCAGTACAGCACGGAGCTCCTATAATTCACCCCTCCACTTT. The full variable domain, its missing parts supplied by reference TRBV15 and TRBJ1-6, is DAMVIQNPRYQVTQFGKPVTLSCSQTLNHNVMYWYQQKSSQAPKLLFHYYDKDFNNEADTPDNFQSRRPNTSFCFLDIRSPGLGDTAMYLCATSSTARSSYNSPLHFGNGTRLTVT.

In DNA, the CDR3 is TGTGCCAGCAGCGCCACCGGGGAGCTGTTTTTT. Translating gives CASSATGELFF. The V gene is TRBV9, the J gene TRBJ2-2; D unclear. The CDR3 consists of 11 residues. The germline gives CDR1 SGDLS, CDR2 YYNGEE. V was pared by 3 bases and J by 4 bases, with 1 base between.

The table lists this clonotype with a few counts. In DNA, the CDR3 is TGCAGTTGGCCACACCGGAGCTCCTACAATGAGCAGTTCTTC. The encoded protein is CSWPHRSSYNEQFF. The J gene is TRBJ2-1, the V gene TRBV20-1; D gene unclear. The V and J ends lost 8 bases and 0 bases respectively, with 14 bases between them. This CDR3 is built from 14 residues. Germline V gives CDR1 DFQATT, CDR2 SNEGSKA (reference sequence).

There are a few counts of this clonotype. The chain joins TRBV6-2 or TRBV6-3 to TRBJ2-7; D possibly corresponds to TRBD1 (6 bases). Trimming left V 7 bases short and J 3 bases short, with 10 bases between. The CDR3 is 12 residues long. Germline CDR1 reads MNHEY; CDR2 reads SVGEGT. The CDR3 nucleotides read TGTGCCAGCAAGGACAGCAACTACGAGCAGTACGTC. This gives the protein CASKDSNYEQYV.

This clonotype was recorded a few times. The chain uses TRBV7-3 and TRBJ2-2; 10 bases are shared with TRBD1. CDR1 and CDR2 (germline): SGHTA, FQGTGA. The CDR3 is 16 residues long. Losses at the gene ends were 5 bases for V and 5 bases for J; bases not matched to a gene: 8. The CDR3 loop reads CASSPGTGVWTGELFF. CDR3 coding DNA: TGTGCCAGCAGCCCTGGGACAGGGGTATGGACCGGGGAGCTGTTTTTT.